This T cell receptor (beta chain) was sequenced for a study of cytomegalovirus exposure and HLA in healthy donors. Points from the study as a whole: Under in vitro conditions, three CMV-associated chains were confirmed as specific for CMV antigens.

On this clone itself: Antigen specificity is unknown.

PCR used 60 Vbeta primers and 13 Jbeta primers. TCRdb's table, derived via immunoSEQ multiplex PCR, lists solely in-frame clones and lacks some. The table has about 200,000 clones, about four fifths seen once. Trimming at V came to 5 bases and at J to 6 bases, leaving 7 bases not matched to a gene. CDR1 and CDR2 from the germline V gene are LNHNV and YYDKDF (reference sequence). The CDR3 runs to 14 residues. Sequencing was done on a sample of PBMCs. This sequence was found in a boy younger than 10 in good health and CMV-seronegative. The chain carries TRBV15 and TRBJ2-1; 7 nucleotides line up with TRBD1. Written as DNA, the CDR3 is TGTGCCACCAGCGGGGGACAGCTACTCAATGAGCAGTTCTTC. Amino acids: CATSGGQLLNEQFF. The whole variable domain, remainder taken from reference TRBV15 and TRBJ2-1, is DAMVIQNPRYQVTQFGKPVTLSCSQTLNHNVMYWYQQKSSQAPKLLFHYYDKDFNNEADTPDNFQSRRPNTSFCFLDIRSPGLGDTAMYLCATSGGQLLNEQFFGPGTRLTVL.